The 20 T cell receptor beta chains below all came from one sample that was sequenced in a study of T-cell reconstitution after alpha-beta-depleted transplantation in children. A TCRbeta library incorporating unique molecular identifiers was prepared. TCRdb reprocessed the PCR reads via MiXCR and lists one record per CDR3 protein. The sample consists of roughly 670,000 distinct CDR3 sequences, around 12% of them appearing once. The sequencing here drew on PBMCs, taken before TCRalphabeta/CD19-depleted stem cell transplant. These receptors were taken from a girl under 10 years old with congenital amegakaryocytic thrombocytopenia, due to receive a stem cell transplant.

The gene calls are TRBV6-5 and TRBJ2-7; D remains ambiguous. This CDR3 has 16 residues. Germline V gene data show CDR1 as MNHEY and CDR2 as SVGAGI. Trimming removed 1 base at V and 0 bases at J, with 13 bases between. CDR3 DNA sequence: TGTGCCAGCAGTTACTGGGTCGGCTTGAACTCCTACGAGCAGTACTTC. Translating it yields CASSYWVGLNSYEQYF.

In this sample, this clonotype turned up many times. CDR3 sequence: CSALDRGETQYF. The CDR3 DNA sequence: TGCAGTGCTCTGGACAGGGGGGAGACCCAGTACTTC. V is TRBV20-1 and J is TRBJ2-5, with 10 bases aligning to TRBD1. CDR1 DFQATT and CDR2 SNEGSKA come from the germline V gene (reference sequence). Unmatched junction bases numbered 2, after V lost 5 bases and J lost 5 bases. The CDR3 extends over 12 amino acids.

In its sample, this clonotype was seen many times. The chain is built from TRBV14 and TRBJ2-2; 10 positions agree with TRBD1. This CDR3 spans 21 amino acids. Germline V lookup: CDR1 SGHDN, CDR2 FVKESK. After removal of 4 bases from V and 3 bases from J, the junction contained 20 bases not matched to a gene. This CDR3 is CASSLQAPGTGVLPYTGELFF. DNA for the CDR3: TGTGCCAGCAGCCTCCAAGCCCCCGGGACAGGGGTCCTCCCTTACACCGGGGAGCTGTTTTTT.

This clonotype was seen many times. The chain has TRBV29-1 and TRBJ2-7; 7 nucleotides match TRBD2. CDR1 is SQVTM, CDR2 ANQGSEA, per germline. V lost 5 bases to trimming and J lost 1 base; unmatched junction nucleotides: 5. This CDR3 spans 13 amino acids. The chain's CDR3 is CSVLRGGSYEQYF. For the CDR3, the DNA is TGCAGCGTTCTGCGGGGAGGGTCCTACGAGCAGTACTTC.

This clonotype was seen more than once but under ten times. This rearrangement joins TRBV7-4 to TRBJ2-2, with a weak D call TRBD2 (5 bases). The germline V and J ends were trimmed by 7 bases and 6 bases, with 27 bases remaining between them. This CDR3 region has 18 residues. CDR1 SGHVT and CDR2 SQSDAQ come from the germline V gene. The DNA of the CDR3 is TGTGCCAGCACCTCACGAGGGCTAGCCGACGGTGTGGCCGGGGAGCTGTTTTTT. This codes for CASTSRGLADGVAGELFF.

The table lists this clonotype with many counts. CDR3 region: CSATLGYNEQFF. CDR3 DNA: TGCAGTGCGACCCTAGGTTACAATGAGCAGTTCTTC. The chain combines TRBV20-1 with TRBJ2-1; no clear D. The CDR3 runs 12 residues. The V end was cut by 6 bases, the J end by 4 bases, with 10 bases between. CDR1 and CDR2 from the germline V gene are DFQATT and SNEGSKA (reference sequence).

This clonotype has at least ten counts. This chain links TRBV20-1 with TRBJ2-1; no clear D gene. Germline V gene sequence: CDR1 DFQATT, CDR2 SNEGSKA (reference sequence). The CDR3 runs 16 residues. V was cut by 0 bases and J by 6 bases, with 18 bases left in between. CDR3 sequence reads: CSARDGHGTKLNEQFF. CDR3 sequence (DNA): TGCAGTGCTAGAGATGGGCACGGTACCAAGCTCAATGAGCAGTTCTTC.

This clonotype was counted between two and nine times. The rearrangement uses TRBV12-3 or TRBV12-4 and TRBJ1-5; weak D call: TRBD1 (5 bases). Trimming took off 3 bases at V and 4 bases at J, with 13 bases between the two ends. The CDR3 loop spans 15 amino acids. In nucleotides, the CDR3 is TGTGCCAGCAGTTTTAGTACAGGAAATAATCAGCCCCAGCATTTT. Translated, it gives CASSFSTGNNQPQHF.

This clonotype turned up a few times. J is TRBJ2-1 and V is TRBV5-1; TRBD2 is a possible D gene (6 bases). The length of the CDR3 is 16 residues. The V end was cut by 4 bases, the J end by 3 bases, with 17 bases between. Germline V gene sequence: CDR1 SGHRS, CDR2 YFSETQ. CDR3 region: CASSLRYSGHYNEQFF. The CDR3, as DNA: TGCGCCAGCAGCCTCCGATATAGCGGCCACTACAATGAGCAGTTCTTC.

The chain is built from TRBV2 and TRBJ2-2, with D unresolved. Deletions cut 0 bases from V and 6 bases from J, with 11 bases between. Per germline, CDR1 SNHLY and CDR2 FYNNEI. This CDR3 spans 15 amino acids. CDR3 loop: CASSEALLAAGELFF. The CDR3 coding sequence is TGTGCCAGCAGTGAAGCGCTTCTGGCGGCCGGGGAGCTGTTTTTT.

Concerning this clonotype: This sequence may be a read error, since a much larger clone differs from it by one base. V is TRBV12-3 or TRBV12-4 and J is TRBJ1-1, with D tentatively TRBD1 (5 bases). This CDR3 spans 16 amino acids. The CDR3 nucleotides read TGTGGCAGCAGCCCCGTGGCCAGGGTATGGTACACTGAAGCTTTCTTT. Amino acids: CGSSPVARVWYTEAFF.

The chain uses TRBV11-2 and TRBJ2-2; tentative D call: TRBD1 (5 bases). Trimming took 5 bases from V and 8 from J, leaving 18 bases between them. This CDR3 has 15 amino acids. The germline V gene encodes CDR1 SGHAT and CDR2 FQNNGV. CDR3 sequence: CASSPGNKVAGELFF. The CDR3 DNA sequence: TGTGCCAGCAGCCCAGGGAACAAGGTTGCAGGGGAGCTGTTTTTT.

This clonotype was seen ten or more times. The rearrangement uses TRBV12-5 and TRBJ2-1; 14 positions agree with TRBD2. Germline CDR1 LGHNT, CDR2 FRNRAP. This CDR3 comprises 14 residues. The V segment lost 9 bases and the J segment 9 bases; nucleotides outside the gene matches: 7. CDR3 region: CASTPGLAGGEQFF. The CDR3 region has the DNA TGTGCTAGCACCCCTGGACTAGCGGGGGGTGAGCAGTTCTTC.

This clonotype has a handful of counts. The genes are TRBV12-3 or TRBV12-4 and TRBJ2-2; unclear D gene. Trimming shortened V by 5 bases and J by 5 bases, and 15 bases separated the two germline ends. This CDR3 has 15 amino acids. The CDR3 nucleotides are TGTGCCAGCAGTAAACGGGCCTCAGCGACCGGGGAGCTGTTTTTT. It translates to CASSKRASATGELFF.

The rearrangement uses TRBV30 and TRBJ2-7; weak D call: TRBD2 (5 bases). Germline V gene sequence: CDR1 GTSNPN, CDR2 SVGIG (reference sequence). There are 13 residues in the CDR3. V lost 2 bases and J 7 bases, leaving 15 bases between the germline ends. In DNA form, the CDR3 reads TGTGCCTGGAGTATTTTGGGAGTGGGAGAGCAGTACTTC. Translated, it gives CAWSILGVGEQYF.

This clonotype was seen repeatedly, ten times or more. The V and J genes are TRBV10-2 and TRBJ2-1; 8 nucleotides line up with TRBD2. This CDR3 comprises 14 residues. CDR1 and CDR2 (germline): WSHSY, SAAADI. Trimming cost V 6 bases and J 4 bases; bases outside gene matches: 5. The CDR3 is CASRSSGQYNEQFF. The CDR3 DNA sequence: TGCGCCAGCAGGTCTAGCGGGCAGTACAATGAGCAGTTCTTC.

In its sample, this clonotype was seen a few times. The chain combines TRBV20-1 with TRBJ1-6; 8 nucleotides line up with TRBD1. V gave up 4 bases and J gave up 5 bases; unmatched junction bases: 7. CDR3 size: 15 residues. Germline V gene data show CDR1 as DFQATT and CDR2 as SNEGSKA (reference sequence). This CDR3 reads CSAKTGGINNSPLHF. CDR3 nucleotide sequence: TGCAGTGCTAAAACAGGGGGGATAAATAATTCACCCCTCCACTTT.

This clonotype was seen repeatedly, ten times or more. V gene TRBV5-1 combines with J gene TRBJ2-1, with TRBD2 identical over 12 bases. Unmatched junction bases numbered 9, after V lost 6 bases and J lost 8 bases. CDR3 size: 15 residues. In germline, CDR1 is SGHRS, CDR2 YFSETQ. The CDR3 DNA sequence: TGCGCCAGCAAGGCTAGCGGGAGGGCTCTTGATGAGCAGTTCTTC. Its protein product is CASKASGRALDEQFF.

This clonotype was counted a few times. The chain couples TRBV3-1 to TRBJ2-5; 16 bases fit TRBD2. This CDR3 contains 19 residues. The V gene end was trimmed by 0 bases and the J gene end by 5 bases; junction bases not matched to a gene: 9. In germline, CDR1 is LGHDT, CDR2 YNNKEL (reference sequence). CDR3 in DNA: TGTGCCAGCAGCCAAGAGTTCGGGACTAGCGGGAGGGCCTCGGAGACCCAGTACTTC. Its protein product is CASSQEFGTSGRASETQYF.

This clonotype was detected ten times or more. This chain uses TRBV5-1 with TRBJ1-2, with TRBD1 matching 7 bases. V was pared by 4 bases and J by 4 bases, with 19 bases of the junction left unmatched. CDR3 length: 18 amino acids. Germline loops: CDR1 SGHRS, CDR2 YFSETQ. CDR3 DNA: TGCGCCAGCAGCGATAATACACGGACAGGTTTGGACCGCTATGGCTACACCTTC. Translation gives CASSDNTRTGLDRYGYTF.